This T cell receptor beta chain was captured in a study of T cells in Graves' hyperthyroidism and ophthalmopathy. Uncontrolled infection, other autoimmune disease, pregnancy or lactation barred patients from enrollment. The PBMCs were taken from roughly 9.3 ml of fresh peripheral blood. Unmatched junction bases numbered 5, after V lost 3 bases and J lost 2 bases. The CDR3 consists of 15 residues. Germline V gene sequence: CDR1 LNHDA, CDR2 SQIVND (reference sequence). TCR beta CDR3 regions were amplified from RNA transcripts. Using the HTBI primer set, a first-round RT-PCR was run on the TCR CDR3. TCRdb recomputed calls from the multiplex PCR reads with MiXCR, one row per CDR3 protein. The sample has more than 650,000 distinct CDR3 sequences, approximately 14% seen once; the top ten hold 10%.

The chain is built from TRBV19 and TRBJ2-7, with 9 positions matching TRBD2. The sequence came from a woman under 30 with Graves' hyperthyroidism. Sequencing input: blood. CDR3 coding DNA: TGTGCCAGTAGTATGGCTAGCGGGGCTACCTACGAGCAGTACTTC. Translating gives CASSMASGATYEQYF.